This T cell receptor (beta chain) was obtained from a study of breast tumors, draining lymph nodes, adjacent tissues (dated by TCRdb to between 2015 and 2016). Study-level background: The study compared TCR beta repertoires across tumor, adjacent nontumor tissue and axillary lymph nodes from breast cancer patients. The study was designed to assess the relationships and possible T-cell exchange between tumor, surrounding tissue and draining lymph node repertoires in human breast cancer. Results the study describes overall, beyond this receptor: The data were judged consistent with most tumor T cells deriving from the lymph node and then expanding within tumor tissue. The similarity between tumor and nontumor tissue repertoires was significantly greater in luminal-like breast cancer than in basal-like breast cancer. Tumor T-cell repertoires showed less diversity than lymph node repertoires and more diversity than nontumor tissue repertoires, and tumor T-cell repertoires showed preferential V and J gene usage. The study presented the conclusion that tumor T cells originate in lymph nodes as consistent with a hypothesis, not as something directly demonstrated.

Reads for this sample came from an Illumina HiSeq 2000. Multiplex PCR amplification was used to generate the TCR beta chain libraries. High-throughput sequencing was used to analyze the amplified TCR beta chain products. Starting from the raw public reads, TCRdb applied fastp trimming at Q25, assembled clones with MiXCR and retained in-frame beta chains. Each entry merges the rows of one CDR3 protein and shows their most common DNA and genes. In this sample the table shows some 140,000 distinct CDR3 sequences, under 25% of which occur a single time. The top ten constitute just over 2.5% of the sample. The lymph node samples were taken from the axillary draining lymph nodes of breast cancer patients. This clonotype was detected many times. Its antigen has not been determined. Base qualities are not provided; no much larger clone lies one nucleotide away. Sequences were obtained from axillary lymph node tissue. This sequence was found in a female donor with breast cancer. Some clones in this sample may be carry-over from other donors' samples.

The encoded CDR3 is CSATGGYQPQHF. In nucleotides, the sequence is TGCAGTGCCACAGGGGGCTATCAGCCCCAGCATTTT. The V and J genes are TRBV20-1 and TRBJ1-5; 9 central nucleotides agree with TRBD1. At the junction V is shortened by 6 bases and J by 5 bases; bases outside the gene matches: 2. Including the terminal cysteine and phenylalanine, the CDR3 comprises 12 residues. Just CDR3 DNA is preserved here, 36 bases in frame from base 1. Sequences DFQATT (CDR1) and SNEGSKA (CDR2) are obtained from the germline V gene (reference sequence).